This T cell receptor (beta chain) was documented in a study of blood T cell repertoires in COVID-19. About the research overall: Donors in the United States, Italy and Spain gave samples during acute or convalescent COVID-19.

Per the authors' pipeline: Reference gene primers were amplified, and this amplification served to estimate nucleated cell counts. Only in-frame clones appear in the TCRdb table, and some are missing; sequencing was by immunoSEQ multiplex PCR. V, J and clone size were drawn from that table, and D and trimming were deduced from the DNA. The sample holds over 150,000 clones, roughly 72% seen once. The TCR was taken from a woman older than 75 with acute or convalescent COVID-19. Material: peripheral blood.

The CDR3 DNA sequence: TGTGCCAGCTCACCGCTCGGACAGGGAAGTAATTCACCCCTCCACTTT. Translated: CASSPLGQGSNSPLHF. The chain joins TRBV18 to TRBJ1-6; 8 positions match TRBD1. J lost 6 bases, V lost 3 bases, and 7 bases had no gene match. CDR1 and CDR2 (germline): KGHSH, LQKENI. The CDR3 covers 16 residues.